Below are 4 T cell receptor beta chains sequenced from a single sample in a study of cytomegalovirus exposure and HLA in healthy donors (dated by TCRdb to about 2017). Library method: the immunoSEQ multiplex PCR assay. A mixture of 60 forward primers for TCR Vbeta segments and 13 reverse primers for TCR Jbeta segments was used in the multiplex PCR. In its TCRdb copy, this immuneACCESS table keeps in-frame sequences only and misses some clones. Where compared with another copy, unresolved V genes explain less than half of these, and the others have no known cause. Counted in this sample were 270,000 or so clones; about nine tenths of them appeared once. The ten most abundant clones make up 3.5% to 4% of the sample. The sequenced sample consisted of PBMCs. These receptors were obtained from a man aged 35 to 55 in good health and CMV-seropositive.

The V and J genes are TRBV29-1 and TRBJ2-7, with 10 bases that match TRBD1. V shed 2 bases, J shed 1 base, and the junction held 2 bases outside the gene matches. Germline CDR1 and CDR2: SQVTM and ANQGSEA. The CDR3 spans 14 residues. The CDR3 protein is CSVERDRGSYEQYF. The DNA of the CDR3 is TGCAGCGTTGAAAGGGACAGGGGATCCTACGAGCAGTACTTC.

V gene TRBV5-4 combines with J gene TRBJ2-7; the match to TRBD2 covers 11 bases. V dropped 2 bases and J dropped 4; count of bases not matched to a gene: 5. Germline V gives CDR1 SGHNT, CDR2 YYREEE (reference sequence). The length of the CDR3 is 15 residues. This CDR3 reads CASSFTSGGPYEQYF. CDR3 nucleotides: TGTGCCAGCAGCTTTACTAGCGGGGGACCATACGAGCAGTACTTC.

J is TRBJ2-3 and V is TRBV13; D is possibly TRBD1 (6 bases). Germline CDR1 reads PRHDT; CDR2 reads FYEKMQ (reference sequence). This CDR3 region has 15 residues. Between the trimmed V and J ends, which lost 4 bases and 6 bases, there was a span of 17 bases. The CDR3 loop is CASSSNSGGSDTQYF. CDR3 bases: TGTGCCAGCAGCTCGAACAGTGGGGGCAGCGATACGCAGTATTTT.

The chain links TRBV9 to TRBJ2-1; D is possibly TRBD2 (6 bases). CDR1 is SGDLS, CDR2 YYNGEE, per germline. The CDR3 loop spans 14 amino acids. The germline V and J ends were trimmed by 2 bases and 8 bases, with 14 bases remaining between them. DNA for the CDR3: TGTGCCAGCAGCGTTCAGCGGAGGGCGGATGAGCAGTTCTTC. It yields the protein CASSVQRRADEQFF.